These T cell receptor beta chains were read from a single sample in a study of blood T cell repertoires in COVID-19. The assay was immunoSEQ multiplex PCR, and TCRdb's table has in-frame clones only and misses some. The sample records about 110,000 clones, approximately 89% being singletons. The sample was peripheral blood. These receptors were collected from a man in his forties with acute or convalescent COVID-19. Each CDR3 is given with its conserved first and last residue. The order of the fields is clone size, D gene, J gene, V gene, CDR3 DNA, CDR3 protein. The D gene is left open where the match is weak. The size entry is marked missing in some rows and otherwise reads once, few, many or a size class.

. . TRBJ1-2 TRBV6-5 TGTGCCAGCAGGCGTCGAGGGGGAGATGGCTACACCTTC CASRRRGGDGYTF
. . TRBJ1-2 TRBV7-8 TGTGCCACCCGGACAGCGAAAGGGCCTAACTATGGCTACACCTTC CATRTAKGPNYGYTF
. . TRBJ1-2 TRBV6-1 TGTGCCAGCAGTGAGTTGACAACCTATGGCTACACCTTC CASSELTTYGYTF
. . TRBJ2-1 TRBV10-3 TGTGCCATCACGGGAGAGGGCTACAATGAGCAGTTCTTC CAITGEGYNEQFF
. . TRBJ1-6 TRBV28 TGTGCCAGCAGCTTTAGACACTATAATTCACCCCTCCACTTT CASSFRHYNSPLHF
. . TRBJ1-5 TRBV6-2/TRBV6-3 TGTGCCAGCAGTTACTCCCTAGCGGATCAGCCCCAGCATTTT CASSYSLADQPQHF
. . TRBJ2-1 TRBV5-6 TGTGCCAGCAGCTTGGGACAGGTCCGCTACAATGAGCAGTTCTTC CASSLGQVRYNEQFF
. TRBD2 TRBJ2-1 TRBV29-1 TGCAGCGTTGTCTGGCGGGAGACCAATGAGCAGTTCTTC CSVVWRETNEQFF
once TRBD1 TRBJ1-5 TRBV19 TGTGCCAGTAGTATAAGCGGACAGGGGGGACAGCCCCAGCATTTT CASSISGQGGQPQHF
few . TRBJ1-5 TRBV27 . CASSLFGAGSSNQPQHF
. . TRBJ1-6 TRBV10-2 TGCGCCAGCAGTGAGAGGGTGGGGCAGGGTAATTCACCCCTCCACTTT CASSERVGQGNSPLHF
. . TRBJ1-3 TRBV19 TGTGCCAGTAGGCCTCAGAGGAGCTCTGGAAACACCATATATTTT CASRPQRSSGNTIYF
. TRBD1 TRBJ1-2 TRBV2 TGTGCCAGCATGGACAGGGGGCTCTATGGCTACACCTTC CASMDRGLYGYTF
. TRBD1 TRBJ1-2 TRBV5-4 TGTGCCAGCAGCTCACCCGACAGGGGGCTTGGCTACACCTTC CASSSPDRGLGYTF
. . TRBJ2-1 TRBV5-8 TGTGCCAGCAGCCCGGGCAGGGCTCTGGGGAATGAGCAGTTCTTC CASSPGRALGNEQFF
. . TRBJ2-6 TRBV30 TGTGCCTGGAGGGGGGGTGCTGGGGCCAACGTCCTGACTTTC CAWRGGAGANVLTF
few . TRBJ2-1 TRBV12-3/TRBV12-4 TGTGCCAGCAGTTTGGGCAGCTACAATGAGCAGTTCTTC CASSLGSYNEQFF
. TRBD2 TRBJ2-7 TRBV9 TGTGCCAGCAGCGCGACTAGCGGACCCTACGAGCAGTACTTC CASSATSGPYEQYF
once . TRBJ2-5 TRBV30 TGTGCCTGGACGCTTGGGGGCAGGGAGACCCAGTACTTC CAWTLGGRETQYF
. . TRBJ1-5 TRBV10-2 TGCGCCAGCAGTAGTTCTCAGGGGTTGTCGCCCCAGCATTTT CASSSSQGLSPQHF
. . TRBJ2-5 TRBV5-4 TGTGCCAGCAGCTCAGGACTTGAAGAGACCCAGTACTTC CASSSGLEETQYF
. TRBD1 TRBJ1-3 TRBV9 TGTGCCAGCAGCCCCGGTGCAGGGGGTGGAAGCTCTGGAAACACCATATATTTT CASSPGAGGGSSGNTIYF
. . TRBJ1-1 TRBV30 TGTGCCTGGAGTGTATTAGTTGAGGTATATGCTTTCTTT CAWSVLVEVYAFF
few TRBD2 TRBJ2-1 TRBV6-9 TGTGCCAGCAGTTATTCTGACGGGGGGGAGCAGTTCTTC CASSYSDGGEQFF
. . TRBJ1-1 TRBV6-5 TGTGCCAGCAGAGTACAAATTAACACTGAAGCTTTCTTT CASRVQINTEAFF